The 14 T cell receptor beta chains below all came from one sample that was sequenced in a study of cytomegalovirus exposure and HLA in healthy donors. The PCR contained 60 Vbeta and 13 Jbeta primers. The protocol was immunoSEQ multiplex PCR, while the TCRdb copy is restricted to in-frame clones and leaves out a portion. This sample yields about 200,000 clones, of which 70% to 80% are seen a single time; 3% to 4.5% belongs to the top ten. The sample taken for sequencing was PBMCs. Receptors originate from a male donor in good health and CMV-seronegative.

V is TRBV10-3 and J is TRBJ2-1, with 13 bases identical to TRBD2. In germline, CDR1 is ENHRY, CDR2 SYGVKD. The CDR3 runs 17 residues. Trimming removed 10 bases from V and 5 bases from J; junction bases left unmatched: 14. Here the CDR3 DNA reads TGTGCCACCCTGAGGGGACTAGCGGGATTTAGTGACAATGAGCAGTTCTTC. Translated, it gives CATLRGLAGFSDNEQFF.

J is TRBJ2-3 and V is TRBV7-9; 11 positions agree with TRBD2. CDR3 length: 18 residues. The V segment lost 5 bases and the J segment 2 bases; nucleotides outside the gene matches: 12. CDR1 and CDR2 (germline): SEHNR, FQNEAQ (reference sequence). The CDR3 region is CASSPSGGSGRATDTQYF. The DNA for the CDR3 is TGTGCCAGCAGCCCCTCCGGGGGTAGCGGGAGGGCCACAGATACGCAGTATTTT. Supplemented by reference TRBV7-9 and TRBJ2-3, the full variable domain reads DTGVSQNPRHKITKRGQNVTFRCDPISEHNRLYWYRQTLGQGPEFLTYFQNEAQLEKSRLLSDRFSAERPKGSFSTLEIQRTEQGDSAMYLCASSPSGGSGRATDTQYFGPGTRLTVL.

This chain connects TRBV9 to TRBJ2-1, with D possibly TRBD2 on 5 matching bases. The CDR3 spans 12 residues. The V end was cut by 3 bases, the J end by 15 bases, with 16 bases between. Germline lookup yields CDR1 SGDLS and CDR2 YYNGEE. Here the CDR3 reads CASSAPTGDRFF. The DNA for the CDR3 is TGTGCCAGCAGCGCCCCGACCGGGGATAGGTTCTTC. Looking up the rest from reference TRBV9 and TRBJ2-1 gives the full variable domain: DSGVTQTPKHLITATGQRVTLRCSPRSGDLSVYWYQQSLDQGLQFLIQYYNGEERAKGNILERFSAQQFPDLHSELNLSSLELGDSALYFCASSAPTGDRFFGPGTRLTVL.

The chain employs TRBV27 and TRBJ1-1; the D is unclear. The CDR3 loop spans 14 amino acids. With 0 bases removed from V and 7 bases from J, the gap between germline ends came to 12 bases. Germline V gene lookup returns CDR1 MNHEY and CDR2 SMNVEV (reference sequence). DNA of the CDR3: TGTGCCAGCAGTTTATCGGAAGGAGAGGGTGAAGCTTTCTTT. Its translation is CASSLSEGEGEAFF.

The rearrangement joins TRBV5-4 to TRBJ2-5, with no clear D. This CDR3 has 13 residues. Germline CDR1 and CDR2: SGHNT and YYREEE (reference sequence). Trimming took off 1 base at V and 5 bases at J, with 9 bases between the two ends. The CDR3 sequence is CASSLTLRETQYF. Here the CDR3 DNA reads TGTGCCAGCAGCTTGACTCTGAGGGAGACCCAGTACTTC.

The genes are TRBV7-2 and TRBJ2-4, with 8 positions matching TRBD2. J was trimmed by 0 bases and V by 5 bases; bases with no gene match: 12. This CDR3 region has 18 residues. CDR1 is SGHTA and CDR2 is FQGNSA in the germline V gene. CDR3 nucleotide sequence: TGTGCCAGCAGCCTCCGAACCGGGACTAGGCTAGCCAAAAACATTCAGTACTTC. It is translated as CASSLRTGTRLAKNIQYF. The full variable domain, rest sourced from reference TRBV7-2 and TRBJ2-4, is GAGVSQSPSNKVTEKGKDVELRCDPISGHTALYWYRQSLGQGLEFLIYFQGNSAPDKSGLPSDRFSAERTGGSVSTLTIQRTQQEDSAVYLCASSLRTGTRLAKNIQYFGAGTRLSVL.

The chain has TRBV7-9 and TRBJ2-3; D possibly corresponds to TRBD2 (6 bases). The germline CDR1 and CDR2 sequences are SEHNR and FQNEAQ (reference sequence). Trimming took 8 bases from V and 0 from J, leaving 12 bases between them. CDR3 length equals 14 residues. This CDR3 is CASQSGSSTDTQYF. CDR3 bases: TGTGCCAGCCAAAGCGGGTCTAGCACAGATACGCAGTATTTT.

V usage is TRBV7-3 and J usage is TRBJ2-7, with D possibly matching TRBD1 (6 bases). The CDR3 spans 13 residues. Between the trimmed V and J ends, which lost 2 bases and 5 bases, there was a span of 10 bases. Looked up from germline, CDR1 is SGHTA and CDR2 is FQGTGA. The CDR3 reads CASSLGWTDEQYF. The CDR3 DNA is TGTGCCAGCAGCTTAGGATGGACAGACGAGCAGTACTTC.

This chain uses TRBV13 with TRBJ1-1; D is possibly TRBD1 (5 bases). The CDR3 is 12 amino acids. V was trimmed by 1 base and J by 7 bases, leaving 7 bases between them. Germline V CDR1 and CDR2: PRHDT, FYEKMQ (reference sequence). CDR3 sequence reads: CASSLEGLEAFF. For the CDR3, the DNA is TGTGCCAGCAGCTTAGAGGGGCTTGAAGCTTTCTTT.

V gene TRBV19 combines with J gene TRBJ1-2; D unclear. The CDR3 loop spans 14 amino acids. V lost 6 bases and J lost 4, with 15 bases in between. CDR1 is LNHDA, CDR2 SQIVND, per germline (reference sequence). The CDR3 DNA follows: TGTGCCAGTAGGCGGAACCTCCCAAGCTATGGCTACACCTTC. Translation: CASRRNLPSYGYTF.

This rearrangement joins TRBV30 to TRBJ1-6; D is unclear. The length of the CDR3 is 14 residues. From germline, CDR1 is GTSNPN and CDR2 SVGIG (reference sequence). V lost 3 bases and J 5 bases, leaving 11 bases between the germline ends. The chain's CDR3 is CAWRPTGNNSPLHF. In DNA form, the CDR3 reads TGTGCCTGGAGACCCACGGGGAATAATTCACCCCTCCACTTT.

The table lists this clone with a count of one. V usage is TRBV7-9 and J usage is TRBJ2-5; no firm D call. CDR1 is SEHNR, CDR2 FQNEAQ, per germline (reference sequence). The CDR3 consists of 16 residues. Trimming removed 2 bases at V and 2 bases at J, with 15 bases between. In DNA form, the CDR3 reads TGTGCCAGCAGCTTACCCAACGACGTACTACAAGAGACCCAGTACTTC. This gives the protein CASSLPNDVLQETQYF.

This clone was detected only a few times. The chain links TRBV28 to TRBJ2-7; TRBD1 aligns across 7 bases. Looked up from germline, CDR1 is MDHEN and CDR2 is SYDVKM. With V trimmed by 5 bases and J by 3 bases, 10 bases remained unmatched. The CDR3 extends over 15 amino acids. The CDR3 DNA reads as TGTGCCAGCAGTCCTCCCGGGACAGTGAGCTACGAGCAGTACTTC. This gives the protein CASSPPGTVSYEQYF.

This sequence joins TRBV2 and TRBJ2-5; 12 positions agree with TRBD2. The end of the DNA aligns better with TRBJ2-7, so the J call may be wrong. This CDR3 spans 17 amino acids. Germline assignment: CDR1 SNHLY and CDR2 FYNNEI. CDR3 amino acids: CASSERLAGEKFYEQYF. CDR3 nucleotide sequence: TGTGCCAGCAGTGAAAGACTAGCGGGAGAGAAATTTTACGAGCAGTACTTC.